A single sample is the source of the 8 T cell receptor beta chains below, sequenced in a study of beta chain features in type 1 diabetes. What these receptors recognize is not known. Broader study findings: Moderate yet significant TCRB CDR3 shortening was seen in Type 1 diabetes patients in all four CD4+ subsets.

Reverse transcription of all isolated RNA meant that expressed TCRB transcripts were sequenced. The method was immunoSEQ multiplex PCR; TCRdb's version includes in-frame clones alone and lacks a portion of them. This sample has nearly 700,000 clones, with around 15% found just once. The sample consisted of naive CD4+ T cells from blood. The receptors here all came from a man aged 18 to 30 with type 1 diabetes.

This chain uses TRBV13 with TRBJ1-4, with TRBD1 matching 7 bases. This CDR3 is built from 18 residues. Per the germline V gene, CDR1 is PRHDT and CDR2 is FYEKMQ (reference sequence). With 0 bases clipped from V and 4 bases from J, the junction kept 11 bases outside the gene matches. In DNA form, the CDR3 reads TGTGCCAGCAGCTTAGGCCAAGCGACAGGGAGCGGTAATGAAAAACTGTTTTTT. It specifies CASSLGQATGSGNEKLFF.

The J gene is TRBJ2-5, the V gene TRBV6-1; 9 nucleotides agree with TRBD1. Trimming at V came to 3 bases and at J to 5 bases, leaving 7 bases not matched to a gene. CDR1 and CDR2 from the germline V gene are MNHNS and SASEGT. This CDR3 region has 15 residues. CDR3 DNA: TGTGCCAGCAGTGATCAACACAGGGGGCGGGAGACCCAGTACTTC. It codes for CASSDQHRGRETQYF.

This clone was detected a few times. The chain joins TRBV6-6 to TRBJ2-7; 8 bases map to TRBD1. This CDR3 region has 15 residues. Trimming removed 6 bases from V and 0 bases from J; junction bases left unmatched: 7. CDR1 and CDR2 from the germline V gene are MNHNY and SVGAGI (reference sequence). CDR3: CASRNDRGYSYEQYF. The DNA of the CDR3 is TGTGCCAGCAGAAATGACAGGGGCTACTCCTACGAGCAGTACTTC.

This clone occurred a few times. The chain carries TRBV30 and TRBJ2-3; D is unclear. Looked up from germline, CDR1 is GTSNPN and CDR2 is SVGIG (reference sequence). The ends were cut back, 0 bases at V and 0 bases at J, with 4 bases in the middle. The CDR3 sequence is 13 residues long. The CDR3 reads CAWSVSSTDTQYF. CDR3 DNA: TGTGCCTGGAGTGTCTCTAGCACAGATACGCAGTATTTT.

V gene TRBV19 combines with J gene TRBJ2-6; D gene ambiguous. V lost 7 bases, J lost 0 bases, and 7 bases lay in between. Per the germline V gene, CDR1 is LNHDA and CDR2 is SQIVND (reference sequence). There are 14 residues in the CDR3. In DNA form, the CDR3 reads TGTGCCAGTATTGAGAGCTCTGGGGCCAACGTCCTGACTTTC. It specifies CASIESSGANVLTF.

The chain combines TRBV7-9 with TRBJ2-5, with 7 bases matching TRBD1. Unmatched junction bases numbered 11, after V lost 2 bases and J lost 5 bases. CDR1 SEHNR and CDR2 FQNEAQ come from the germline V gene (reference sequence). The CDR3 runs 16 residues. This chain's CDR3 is CASSLLPQGMYETQYF. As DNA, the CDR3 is TGTGCCAGCAGCTTACTCCCACAGGGGATGTACGAGACCCAGTACTTC.

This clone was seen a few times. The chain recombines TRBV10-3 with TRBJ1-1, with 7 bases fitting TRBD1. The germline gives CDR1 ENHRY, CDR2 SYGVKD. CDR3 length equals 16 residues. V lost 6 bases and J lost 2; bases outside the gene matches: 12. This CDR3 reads CAISAFRDRENTEAFF. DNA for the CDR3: TGTGCCATCAGCGCCTTTAGAGACAGGGAAAACACTGAAGCTTTCTTT.

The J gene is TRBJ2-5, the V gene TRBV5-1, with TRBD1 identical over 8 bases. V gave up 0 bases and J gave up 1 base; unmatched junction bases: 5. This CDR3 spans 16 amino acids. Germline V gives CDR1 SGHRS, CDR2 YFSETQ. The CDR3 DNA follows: TGCGCCAGCAGCTTGGACCGGGACAGGTTCCAAGAGACCCAGTACTTC. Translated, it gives CASSLDRDRFQETQYF.